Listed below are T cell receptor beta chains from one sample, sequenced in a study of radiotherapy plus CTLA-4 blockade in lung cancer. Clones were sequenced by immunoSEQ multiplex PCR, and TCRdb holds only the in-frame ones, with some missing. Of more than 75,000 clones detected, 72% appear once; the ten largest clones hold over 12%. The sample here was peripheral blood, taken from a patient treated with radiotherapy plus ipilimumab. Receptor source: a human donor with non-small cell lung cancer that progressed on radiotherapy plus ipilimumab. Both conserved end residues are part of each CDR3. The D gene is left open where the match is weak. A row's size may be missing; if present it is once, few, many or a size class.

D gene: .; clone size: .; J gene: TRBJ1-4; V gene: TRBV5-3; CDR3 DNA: TGTGCCAGAAGCTTGTGTCGAGACAGACAAGAAAAACTGTTTTTT; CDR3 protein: CARSLCRDRQEKLFF
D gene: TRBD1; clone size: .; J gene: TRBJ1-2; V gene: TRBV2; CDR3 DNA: TGTGCCAGCAGTGAAGGGACAGGGGGCTCAAACTATGGCTACACCTTC; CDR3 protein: CASSEGTGGSNYGYTF
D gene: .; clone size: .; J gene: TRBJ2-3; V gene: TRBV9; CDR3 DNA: TGTGCCAGCAGCGTAGGAAGGGGGGCTGGTGAGACAGATACGCAGTATTTT; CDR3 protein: CASSVGRGAGETDTQYF
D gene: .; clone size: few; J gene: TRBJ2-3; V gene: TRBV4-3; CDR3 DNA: TGCGCCAGCAGTGAGTCTCTTGGCGGGTACACAGATACGCAGTATTTT; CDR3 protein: CASSESLGGYTDTQYF
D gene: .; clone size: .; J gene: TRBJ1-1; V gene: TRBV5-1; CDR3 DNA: TGCGCCAGCAGCTTGGCCCGGAACACTGAAGCTTTCTTT; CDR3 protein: CASSLARNTEAFF
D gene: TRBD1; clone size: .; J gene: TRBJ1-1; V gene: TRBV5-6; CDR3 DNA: TGTGCCAGCAGCTCCGGGACAGCCTTCGAAGCTTTCTTT; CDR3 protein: CASSSGTAFEAFF
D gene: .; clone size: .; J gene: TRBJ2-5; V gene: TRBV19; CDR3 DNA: TGTGCCAGTAGTCGGAGGACCCAAGAGACCCAGTACTTC; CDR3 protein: CASSRRTQETQYF
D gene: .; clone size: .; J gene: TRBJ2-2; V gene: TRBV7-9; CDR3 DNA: TGTGCCAGTAAAAGGGACACCGGGGAGCTGTTTTTT; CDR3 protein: CASKRDTGELFF
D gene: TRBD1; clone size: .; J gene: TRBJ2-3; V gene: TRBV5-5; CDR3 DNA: TGTGCCAGCAGCCCGACAGGGGGCAAAACAGATACGCAGTATTTT; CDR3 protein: CASSPTGGKTDTQYF
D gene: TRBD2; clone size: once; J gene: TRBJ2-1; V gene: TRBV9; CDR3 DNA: TGTGCCAGCAGCGTGGGCCGGACTAGTAACAATGAGCAGTTCTTC; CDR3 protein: CASSVGRTSNNEQFF
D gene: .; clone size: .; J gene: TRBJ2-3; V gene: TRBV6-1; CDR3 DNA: TGTGCCAGCAGTGAAACCGGAAGCACAGATACGCAGTATTTT; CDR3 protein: CASSETGSTDTQYF
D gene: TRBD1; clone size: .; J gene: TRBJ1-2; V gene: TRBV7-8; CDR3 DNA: TGTGCCAGCAGCCGGGACAGGGCTAACTATGGCTACACCTTC; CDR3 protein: CASSRDRANYGYTF
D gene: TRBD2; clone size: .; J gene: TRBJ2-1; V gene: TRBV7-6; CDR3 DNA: TGTGCCAGCAGCTTAGGGTCTAGCGGGGCTTTGGATGAGCAGTTCTTC; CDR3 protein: CASSLGSSGALDEQFF
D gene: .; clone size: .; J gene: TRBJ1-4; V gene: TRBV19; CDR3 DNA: TGTGCCAGTAAAGGCGACTTGAGGGCTAATGAAAAACTGTTTTTT; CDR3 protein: CASKGDLRANEKLFF
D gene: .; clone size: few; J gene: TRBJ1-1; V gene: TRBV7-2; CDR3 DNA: TGTGCCAGCAGCTTATCTGGCATCACCCAGGAAGCTTTCTTT; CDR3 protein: CASSLSGITQEAFF
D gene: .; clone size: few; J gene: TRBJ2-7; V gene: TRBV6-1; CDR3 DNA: TGTGCCAGCAGCCCCGGAGGAGGGAACTACGAGCAGTACTTC; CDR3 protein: CASSPGGGNYEQYF
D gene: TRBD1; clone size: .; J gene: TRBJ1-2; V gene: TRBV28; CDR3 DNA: TGTGCCAGCAGTTTAGGCGGGACAGGGAGCTATGGCTACACCTTC; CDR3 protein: CASSLGGTGSYGYTF
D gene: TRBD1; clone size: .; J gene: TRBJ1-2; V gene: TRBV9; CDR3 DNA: TGTGCCAGCAGCGCCCTACAGGGGTTGCGGGGCTACACCTTC; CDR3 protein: CASSALQGLRGYTF
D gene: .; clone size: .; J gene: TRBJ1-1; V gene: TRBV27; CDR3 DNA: TGTGCCAGCAGCCGGGGGAGGGATACTGAAGCTTTCTTT; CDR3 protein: CASSRGRDTEAFF
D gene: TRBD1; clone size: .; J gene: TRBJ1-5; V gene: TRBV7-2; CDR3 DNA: TGTGCCAGCAGCACGACAGGGGGGGGACAGCCCCAGCATTTT; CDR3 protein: CASSTTGGGQPQHF
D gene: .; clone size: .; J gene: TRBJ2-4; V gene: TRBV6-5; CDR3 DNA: TGTGCCAGCAGCCCCAGGGGGGACAAAAACATTCAGTACTTC; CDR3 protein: CASSPRGDKNIQYF
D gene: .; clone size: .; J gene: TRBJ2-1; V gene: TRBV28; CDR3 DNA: TGTGCCAGCAGTTTAGAGGGGAATGAGCAGTTCTTC; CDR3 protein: CASSLEGNEQFF
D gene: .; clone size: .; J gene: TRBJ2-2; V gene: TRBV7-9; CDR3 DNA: TGTGCCAGCAGCTTAGGGAGGACCGGGGAGCTGTTTTTT; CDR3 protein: CASSLGRTGELFF
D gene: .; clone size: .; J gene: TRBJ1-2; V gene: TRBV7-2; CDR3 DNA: TGTGCCAGCAGCCTATCCATCCTACAGGCCTCGGAAGATTATGGCTACACCTTC; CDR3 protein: CASSLSILQASEDYGYTF
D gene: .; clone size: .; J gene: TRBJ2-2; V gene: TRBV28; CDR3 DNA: TGTGCCAGCTCCCCTGGCGGAACTAACACCGGGGAGCTGTTTTTT; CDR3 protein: CASSPGGTNTGELFF
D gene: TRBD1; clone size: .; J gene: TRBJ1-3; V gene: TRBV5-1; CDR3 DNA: TGCGCCAGCAGCCACGGGACAGGGGCTGGAAACACCATATATTTT; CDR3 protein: CASSHGTGAGNTIYF
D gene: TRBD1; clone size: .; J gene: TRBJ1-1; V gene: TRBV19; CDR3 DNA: TGTGCCAGTAGTGCCCGGGGACAGGGGCACACTGAAGCTTTCTTT; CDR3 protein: CASSARGQGHTEAFF
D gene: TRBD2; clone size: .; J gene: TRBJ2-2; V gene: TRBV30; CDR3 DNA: TGTGCCTGGAGTTCCCCAGCGGGGGCGCCTCGTGGGGAGCTGTTTTTT; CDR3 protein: CAWSSPAGAPRGELFF